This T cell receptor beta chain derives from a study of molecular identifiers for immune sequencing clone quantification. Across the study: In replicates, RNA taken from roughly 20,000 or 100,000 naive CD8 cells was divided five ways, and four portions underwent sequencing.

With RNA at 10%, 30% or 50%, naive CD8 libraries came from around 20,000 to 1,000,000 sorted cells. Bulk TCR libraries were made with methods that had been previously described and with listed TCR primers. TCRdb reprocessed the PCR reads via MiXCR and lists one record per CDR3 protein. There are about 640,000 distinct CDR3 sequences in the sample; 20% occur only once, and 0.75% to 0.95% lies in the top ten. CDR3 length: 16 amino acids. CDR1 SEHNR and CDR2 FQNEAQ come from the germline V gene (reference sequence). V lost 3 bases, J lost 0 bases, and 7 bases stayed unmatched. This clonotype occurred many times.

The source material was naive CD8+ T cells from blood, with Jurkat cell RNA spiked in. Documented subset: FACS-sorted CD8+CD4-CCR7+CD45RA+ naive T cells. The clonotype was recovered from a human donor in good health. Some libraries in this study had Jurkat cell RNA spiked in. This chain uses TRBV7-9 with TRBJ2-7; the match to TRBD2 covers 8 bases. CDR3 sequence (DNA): TGTGCCAGCAGCTTCGAAGGAGGGACTAGCTCCTACGAGCAGTACTTC. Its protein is CASSFEGGTSSYEQYF. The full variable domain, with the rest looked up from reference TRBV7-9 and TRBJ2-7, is DTGVSQNPRHKITKRGQNVTFRCDPISEHNRLYWYRQTLGQGPEFLTYFQNEAQLEKSRLLSDRFSAERPKGSFSTLEIQRTEQGDSAMYLCASSFEGGTSSYEQYFGPGTRLTVT.